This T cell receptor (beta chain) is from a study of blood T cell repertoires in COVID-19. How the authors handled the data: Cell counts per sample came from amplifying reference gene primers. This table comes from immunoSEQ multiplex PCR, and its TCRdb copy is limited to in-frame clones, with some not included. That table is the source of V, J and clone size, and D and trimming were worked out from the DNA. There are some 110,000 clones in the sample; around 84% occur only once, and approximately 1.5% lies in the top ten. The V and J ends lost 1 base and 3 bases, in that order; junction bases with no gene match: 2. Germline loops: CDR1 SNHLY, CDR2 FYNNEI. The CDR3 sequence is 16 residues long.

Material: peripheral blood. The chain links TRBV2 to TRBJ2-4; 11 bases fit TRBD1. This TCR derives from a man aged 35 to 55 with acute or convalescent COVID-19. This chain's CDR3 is CASSEGTGGVKNIQYF. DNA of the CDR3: TGTGCCAGCAGTGAAGGGACAGGGGGCGTCAAAAACATTCAGTACTTC.